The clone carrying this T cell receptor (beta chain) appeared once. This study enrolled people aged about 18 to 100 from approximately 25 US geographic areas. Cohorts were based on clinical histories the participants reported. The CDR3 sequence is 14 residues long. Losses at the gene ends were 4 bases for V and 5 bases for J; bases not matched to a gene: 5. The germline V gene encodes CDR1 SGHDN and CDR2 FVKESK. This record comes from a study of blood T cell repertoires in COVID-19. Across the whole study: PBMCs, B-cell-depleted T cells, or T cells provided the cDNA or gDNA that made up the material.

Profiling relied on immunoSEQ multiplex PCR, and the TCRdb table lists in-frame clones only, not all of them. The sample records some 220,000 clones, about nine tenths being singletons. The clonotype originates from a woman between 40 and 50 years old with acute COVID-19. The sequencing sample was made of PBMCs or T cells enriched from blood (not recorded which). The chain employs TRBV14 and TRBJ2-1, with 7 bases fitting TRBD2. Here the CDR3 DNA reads TGTGCCAGCAGCCTCAGCGGGGCTCACAATGAGCAGTTCTTC. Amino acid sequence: CASSLSGAHNEQFF.